The 17 T cell receptor beta chains below were found in one sample sequenced in a study of cytomegalovirus exposure and HLA in healthy donors (dated by TCRdb to 2017 to 2019). The library was obtained by the immunoSEQ multiplex PCR assay. For the multiplex PCR, a mixture combining 60 forward primers for TCR Vbeta segments and 13 reverse primers for TCR Jbeta segments was used. TCRdb took over this immuneACCESS table, retaining in-frame rearrangements with V and J assigned. Such tables are incomplete; in checked studies, under half of the missing clones stem from an unresolved V gene, and the remainder is unexplained. For this sample the table gives 99,000 or so clones, of which roughly 15% were detected only once. Roughly 0.89% of the sample is in the top ten clones. The sample comprised PBMCs. These receptor sequences come from a female donor in good health and CMV-seronegative.

The chain employs TRBV30 and TRBJ2-7; D perhaps matches TRBD1 (5 bases). Per germline, CDR1 GTSNPN and CDR2 SVGIG (reference sequence). V lost 0 bases, J lost 6 bases, and 18 bases lay in between. This CDR3 region has 15 residues. CDR3 protein: CAWSVRAGRNGEQYF. The CDR3 DNA reads TGTGCCTGGAGTGTACGGGCAGGGCGTAACGGCGAGCAGTACTTC.

This clone has only a few counts. The chain has TRBV2 and TRBJ2-5; possibly TRBD1 for D (6 bases). CDR1 is SNHLY and CDR2 is FYNNEI in the germline V gene. The CDR3 consists of 12 residues. Deletions cut 5 bases from V and 4 bases from J, with 8 bases between. Here the CDR3 reads CASSWGRETQYF. The CDR3 nucleotides are TGTGCCAGCAGTTGGGGGCGAGAGACCCAGTACTTC.

This clone was observed a few times. This chain links TRBV4-3 with TRBJ2-5, with 13 bases matching TRBD2. Germline V gene lookup returns CDR1 LGHNA and CDR2 YSLEER. The CDR3 has 17 amino acids. The J segment lost 5 bases and the V segment lost 4 bases, leaving 10 bases of the junction unmatched. The CDR3 is CASSLGTSGDLRETQYF. Here the CDR3 DNA reads TGCGCCAGCAGCCTAGGGACTAGCGGGGACCTAAGGGAGACCCAGTACTTC.

This chain connects TRBV11-2 to TRBJ1-1, with D perhaps matching TRBD1 (5 bases). V lost 5 bases and J 8 bases, leaving 21 bases between the germline ends. Germline loops: CDR1 SGHAT, CDR2 FQNNGV. This CDR3 has 15 residues. This CDR3 is CASSLGGTFAGEAFF. Here the CDR3 DNA reads TGTGCCAGCAGCCTGGGGGGGACTTTTGCTGGGGAAGCTTTCTTT.

The rearrangement joins TRBV2 to TRBJ2-5; TRBD2 is a possible D gene (5 bases). The CDR3 is 14 amino acids. The V and J ends lost 3 bases and 1 base respectively, with 9 bases between them. CDR1 and CDR2 from the germline V gene are SNHLY and FYNNEI. CDR3 bases: TGTGCCAGCAGTGATGGGCTAGCCCAAGAGACCCAGTACTTC. Translation gives CASSDGLAQETQYF. Using reference TRBV2 and TRBJ2-5 for the parts outside the CDR3, the full variable domain is EPEVTQTPSHQVTQMGQEVILRCVPISNHLYFYWYRQILGQKVEFLVSFYNNEISEKSEIFDDQFSVERPDGSNFTLKIRSTKLEDSAMYFCASSDGLAQETQYFGPGTRLLVL.

As for this clone: The identical CDR3 is also encoded by other nucleotide sequences in the sample. The chain uses TRBV4-3 and TRBJ2-5; 10 nucleotides line up with TRBD1. V lost 0 bases to trimming and J lost 3 bases; unmatched junction nucleotides: 1. Germline lookup yields CDR1 LGHNA and CDR2 YSLEER. This CDR3 contains 15 residues. The CDR3 coding sequence is TGCGCCAGCAGCCAAGAGACAGGGGGCAAAGAGACCCAGTACTTC. Translation: CASSQETGGKETQYF.

This clone was observed a handful of times. This chain links TRBV10-3 with TRBJ1-1; D possibly corresponds to TRBD1 (5 bases). Trimming removed 5 bases from V and 8 bases from J, with 15 bases in between. This CDR3 spans 13 amino acids. In germline, CDR1 is ENHRY, CDR2 SYGVKD. The DNA for the CDR3 is TGTGCCATCAGTCCAAAAGCGGGGCCCGAAGCTTTCTTT. This codes for CAISPKAGPEAFF.

The chain joins TRBV6-4 to TRBJ2-7; D perhaps matches TRBD2 (6 bases). V lost 5 bases, J lost 1 base, and 18 bases lay in between. CDR1 is MRHNA, CDR2 SNTAGT, per germline. The CDR3 length is 16 residues. The CDR3 DNA reads TGTGCCAGCAGTCAGACTAGAGCGACTACATCCTACGAGCAGTACTTC. Amino acids: CASSQTRATTSYEQYF.

The chain uses TRBV5-1 and TRBJ1-1; 9 positions match TRBD1. Unmatched junction bases numbered 5, after V lost 0 bases and J lost 8 bases. Germline values: CDR1 SGHRS, CDR2 YFSETQ. The CDR3 spans 14 residues. CDR3 in DNA: TGCGCCAGCAGCTTGGATGACAGGGGGATAGAAGCTTTCTTT. Protein sequence: CASSLDDRGIEAFF.

The chain combines TRBV5-1 with TRBJ1-4; D is unclear. The V end was cut by 4 bases, the J end by 6 bases, with 19 bases between. Per the germline V gene, CDR1 is SGHRS and CDR2 is YFSETQ. The CDR3 has 16 amino acids. The CDR3 here is CASSPSPGVGDEKLFF. CDR3 coding DNA: TGCGCCAGCAGCCCAAGCCCCGGGGTCGGGGATGAAAAACTGTTTTTT.

The rearrangement joins TRBV7-2 to TRBJ2-5; tentatively, D is TRBD1 (5 bases). Trimming took off 1 base at V and 12 bases at J, with 12 bases between the two ends. The CDR3 has 12 amino acids. Germline loops: CDR1 SGHTA, CDR2 FQGNSA. This CDR3 is CASSLGDSSEYF. In nucleotides, the CDR3 is TGTGCCAGCAGCTTAGGAGACAGTTCAGAGTACTTC.

This clone came up a few times. This sequence joins TRBV6-1 and TRBJ2-7; D is perhaps TRBD1 (5 bases). The germline V gene encodes CDR1 MNHNS and CDR2 SASEGT. The CDR3 has 13 residues. V was clipped by 5 bases and J by 2 bases, with 10 bases between them. DNA of the CDR3: TGTGCCAGCAGTCCACGACAGACCTACGAGCAGTACTTC. It encodes CASSPRQTYEQYF.

V gene TRBV10-2 combines with J gene TRBJ2-3, with TRBD2 matching 9 bases. Per germline, CDR1 WSHSY and CDR2 SAAADI. The CDR3 spans 15 residues. V shed 2 bases and J 4 bases; nucleotides not matched to a gene: 4. The chain's CDR3 is CASSEEAGGPDTQYF. The CDR3 DNA is TGCGCCAGCAGTGAGGAGGCGGGAGGGCCAGATACGCAGTATTTT.

This clone has a handful of counts. This chain links TRBV5-5 with TRBJ2-1, with D maybe TRBD2 (6 bases). Germline CDR1 and CDR2: SGHKS and YYEKEE (reference sequence). This CDR3 contains 15 residues. V was shortened by 0 bases and J by 6 bases, with 13 bases between the two germline ends. CDR3 in amino acids: CASSLGAGSANEQFF. The CDR3 DNA sequence: TGTGCCAGCAGCTTGGGGGCGGGGAGCGCCAATGAGCAGTTCTTC. The full variable domain, its missing parts supplied by reference TRBV5-5 and TRBJ2-1, is DAGVTQSPTHLIKTRGQQVTLRCSPISGHKSVSWYQQVLGQGPQFIFQYYEKEERGRGNFPDRFSARQFPNYSSELNVNALLLGDSALYLCASSLGAGSANEQFFGPGTRLTVL.

This clone has a handful of counts. The rearrangement links TRBV5-1 to TRBJ1-1, with 7 positions matching TRBD1. The V segment lost 1 base and the J segment 3 bases; nucleotides outside the gene matches: 6. Germline V gives CDR1 SGHRS, CDR2 YFSETQ. The CDR3 runs 15 residues. The CDR3 DNA reads as TGCGCCAGCAGCTTGACACAGGGGATGGACACTGAAGCTTTCTTT. This sequence encodes CASSLTQGMDTEAFF.

This rearrangement joins TRBV6-1 to TRBJ2-7, with TRBD2 identical over 8 bases. The germline V gene has CDR1 MNHNS and CDR2 SASEGT. The CDR3 totals 17 residues. With V trimmed by 4 bases and J by 4 bases, 15 bases remained unmatched. CDR3 amino acids: CASSAAGWSGRLYEQYF. The CDR3 region has the DNA TGTGCCAGCAGTGCGGCTGGGTGGAGCGGGAGATTGTACGAGCAGTACTTC.

This clone was found a few times. This sequence joins TRBV5-1 and TRBJ1-2; 8 positions agree with TRBD1. CDR3 length: 15 amino acids. After removal of 6 bases from V and 7 bases from J, the junction contained 14 bases not matched to a gene. CDR1 is SGHRS and CDR2 is YFSETQ in the germline V gene. In DNA form, the CDR3 reads TGCGCCAGCACCCTCCCGGGACAGGAGGGGGGTGGCTACACCTTC. Translated: CASTLPGQEGGGYTF.